The text below deals with one T cell receptor beta chain. There are 15 residues in the CDR3. With V trimmed by 0 bases and J by 4 bases, 5 bases remained unmatched. Germline V CDR1 and CDR2: SGHRS, YFSETQ. The assay was immunoSEQ multiplex PCR, and TCRdb's table has in-frame clones only and misses some. The sample lists 1.5 million to 2.5 million clones, about 95% seen once, with 0.9% to 1.5% in the top ten. The data stem from a study of shared clonotypes between healthy human individuals. CD8 cells regarded as naive lacked CD45RO, were positively chosen for CCR7, and omitted terminally differentiated effector memory CD45RA+ cells. Everyone who donated was a Caucasian adult who lived in Nashville, Tennessee.

Sequencing used naive CD8+ T cells sorted from blood. This TCR derives from a man aged 18 to 35 in good health. This chain uses TRBV5-1 with TRBJ1-1; 8 nucleotides match TRBD1. In nucleotides, the CDR3 is TGCGCCAGCAGCTTGGAGGCAGGGGGCCGCACTGAAGCTTTCTTT. Translating it yields CASSLEAGGRTEAFF.